This T cell receptor (beta chain) was identified during a study of blood T cell repertoires in COVID-19. Authors' methods: Amplification with reference gene primers provided the estimates of nucleated cell counts. Measured with immunoSEQ multiplex PCR; TCRdb has only the in-frame clones, and not every one. V and J calls and clone size follow that table, whereas D and trimming were derived from the DNA. The sample includes about 300,000 clones, 75% to 90% of them seen just once. This clone was seen a few times. This TCR was recovered from a woman aged 30 to 39 who had been exposed to COVID-19. The sample consisted of PBMCs or T cells enriched from blood (not recorded which).

CDR3: CASRFKDAASYEQYF. CDR3 sequence (DNA): TGCGCCAGCAGATTCAAGGATGCGGCTAGCTACGAGCAGTACTTC. The V and J genes are TRBV4-1 and TRBJ2-7; no clear D. The V end lost 6 bases, the J end lost 3 bases, and 18 bases lay between the germline ends. Germline-derived CDR1 and CDR2 are MGHRA and YSYEKL. CDR3 size: 15 residues.